This T cell receptor (beta chain) emerged from a study of T cells after yellow fever vaccination. Findings and limits, study-wide: Faster peaking, at day 5 versus 15, marked a secondary response that was weaker. Highly abundant clonotypes carried over from the bulk population could end up in FACS-sorted repertoires as contaminants. In post-booster samples, most primary-vaccination clones reappeared (approximately 95% CD4, roughly 88% CD8).

This clonotype was recorded at least ten times. The target antigen is unknown. UMIs were added to TCR cDNA along with a universal primer site when it was made by 5'RACE template switching. Using its own MiXCR run on the 5' RACE reads, TCRdb lists one record per CDR3 protein. The data show around 200,000 distinct CDR3 sequences, 8% to 13% seen once. The receptor was derived from a man younger than 30 who received the YFV17D yellow fever vaccine. The material sequenced was CD8+ T cells sorted from PBMCs, taken 15 days after the yellow fever booster vaccination.

The CDR3 coding sequence is TGTGCCAGCAGCGCACAAGGTTCCTACGAGCAGTACGTC. It is translated as CASSAQGSYEQYV. The chain links TRBV27 to TRBJ2-7; no definite D call. The CDR3 contains 13 residues. The V end was cut by 6 bases, the J end by 1 base, with 10 bases between. CDR1 MNHEY and CDR2 SMNVEV come from the germline V gene (reference sequence).